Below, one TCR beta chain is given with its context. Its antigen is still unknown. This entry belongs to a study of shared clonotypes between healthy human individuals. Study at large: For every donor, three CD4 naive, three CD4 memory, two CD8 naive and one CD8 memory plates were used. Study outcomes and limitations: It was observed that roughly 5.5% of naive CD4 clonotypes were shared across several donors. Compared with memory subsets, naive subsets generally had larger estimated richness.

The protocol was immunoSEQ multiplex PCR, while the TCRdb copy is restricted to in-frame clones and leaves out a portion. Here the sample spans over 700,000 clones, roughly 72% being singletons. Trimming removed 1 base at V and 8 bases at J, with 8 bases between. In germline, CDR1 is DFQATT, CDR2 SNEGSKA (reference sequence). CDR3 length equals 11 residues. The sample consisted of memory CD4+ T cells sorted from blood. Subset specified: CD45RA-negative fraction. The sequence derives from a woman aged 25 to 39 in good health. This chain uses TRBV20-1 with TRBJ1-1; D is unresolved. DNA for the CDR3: TGCAGTGCTAGAGGGGTGGGGGAAGCTTTCTTT. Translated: CSARGVGEAFF.